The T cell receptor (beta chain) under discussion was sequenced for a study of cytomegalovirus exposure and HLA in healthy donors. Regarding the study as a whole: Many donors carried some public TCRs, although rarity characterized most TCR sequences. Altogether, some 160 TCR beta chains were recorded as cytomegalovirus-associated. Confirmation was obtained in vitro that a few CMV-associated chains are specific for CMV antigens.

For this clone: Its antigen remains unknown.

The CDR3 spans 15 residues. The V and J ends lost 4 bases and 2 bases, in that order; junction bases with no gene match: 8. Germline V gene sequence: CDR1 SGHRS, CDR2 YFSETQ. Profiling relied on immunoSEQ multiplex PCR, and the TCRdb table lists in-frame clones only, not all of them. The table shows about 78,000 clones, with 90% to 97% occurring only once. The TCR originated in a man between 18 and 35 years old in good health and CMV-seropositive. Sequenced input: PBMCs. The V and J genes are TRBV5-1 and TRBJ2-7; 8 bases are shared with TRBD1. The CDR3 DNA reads TGCGCCAGCAGCCCCGGGACAGGTTTCGCCTACGAGCAGTACTTC. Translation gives CASSPGTGFAYEQYF.